This T cell receptor (beta chain) was found in a study of prognosis after radiotherapy for stage I lung cancer. Study-wide points: Shannon entropy after stereotactic body radiation therapy was lower in patients who developed distant metastases.

As regards this clonotype: What it binds is not known.

The authors drew around 6 milliliters of peripheral blood at each of two time points. Two rounds of multiplex PCR amplified TCR beta CDR3 from genomic DNA. Specific primers for each TRBV and TRBJ gene were what first-round PCR used. Each CDR3 protein is one row after TCRdb ran MiXCR on the multiplex PCR reads. Of fewer than 20,000 distinct CDR3 sequences listed, around 15% were seen once; the top ten hold around two fifths. This material consisted of PBMCs, taken before or after stereotactic body radiation therapy (not recorded which). The sequence was obtained from a donor over 45 with non-small cell lung cancer.

The CDR3 DNA reads as TGTGCCACCAGTGATCTAGCGGGGCGGGAGCAGTACTTC. It yields the protein CATSDLAGREQYF. The chain is built from TRBV24-1 and TRBJ2-7, with 9 positions matching TRBD2. Germline CDR1 reads KGHDR; CDR2 reads SFDVKD. V trimming: 3 bases; J trimming: 7 bases; junction bases outside the gene matches: 3. This CDR3 region has 13 residues.